This paragraph reports one T cell receptor (beta chain). The antigen is not known. The source of the sample is a study of lymphopenia after photon versus proton radiotherapy. Sequencing used immunoSEQ multiplex PCR; TCRdb keeps in-frame clones, though not all of them. The repertoire holds 67,000 or so clones, with over 80% as singletons. CDR1 MNHEY and CDR2 SVGAGI come from the germline V gene. Trimming left V 8 bases short and J 3 bases short, with 8 bases between. The CDR3 sequence is 11 residues long. Study-level findings and limits: After lymphocyte nadir, photon-treated repertoires showed oligoclonal expansion, especially CD8+ Temra.

Sequencing was performed on peripheral blood, taken from a patient treated with proton-based radiotherapy. This rearrangement joins TRBV6-5 to TRBJ2-7; no firm D call. This TCR came from an elderly man with esophageal cancer. CDR3 protein: CASRWGYEQYF. DNA for the CDR3: TGTGCCAGCCGGTGGGGCTACGAGCAGTACTTC.